This entry concerns a single TCR beta chain. Its target is unknown. The CDR3 has 14 amino acids. V lost 3 bases, J lost 3 bases, and 12 bases lay in between. Germline values: CDR1 WSHSY, CDR2 SAAADI. Assay used: immunoSEQ multiplex PCR; TCRdb lists only in-frame clones, some missing. The sample has more than 45,000 clones, 85% to 95% seen once. This specimen comes from a study of OX40 agonist ivuxolimab in advanced cancers. Study-wide context: Given to patients was ivuxolimab, an agonistic anti-OX40 (CD134) antibody. Every 2 weeks, patients got intravenous ivuxolimab at one of six dose levels (0.01-10 mg/kg).

Whole-study results and caveats: The study observed clonal expansion of CD4+ and CD8+ blood T cells by week 6 at 0.1 to 3.0 mg/kg. Among the lowest peripheral clonal expansion occurred in 0.1-3.0 mg/kg partial responders.

This TCR was sampled from an adult with an advanced solid tumor such as melanoma, head and neck, liver or kidney cancer. Sequenced material: CD4+ or CD8+ T cells sorted from blood, taken in a trial of the OX40 agonist ivuxolimab. The chain joins TRBV10-2 to TRBJ2-7; possibly TRBD1 for D (5 bases). Here the CDR3 DNA reads TGCGCCAGCAGTGATTTAGGGCAGGGCTACGAGCAGTACTTC. Its protein is CASSDLGQGYEQYF.